A single sample gave rise to the 25 T cell receptor beta chains below, sequenced in a study of blood T cells in healthy people across ages. A second PCR, run for about 6 to 11 cycles, used a sample-barcoded 5' primer plus a J-beta primer mix. In TCRdb, the 5' RACE reads were re-called with MiXCR into one record per CDR3 protein. The repertoire has more than 1.4 million distinct CDR3 sequences, roughly 40% of them found once; the top ten carry approximately 7.9%. The sample comprised blood. The receptors originated from a woman aged 18-30 years in good health.

The chain joins TRBV7-9 to TRBJ2-5; possibly TRBD2 for D (5 bases). V dropped 1 base and J dropped 1 base, with 13 bases sitting between them. The CDR3 is 16 residues long. Looked up from germline, CDR1 is SEHNR and CDR2 is FQNEAQ (reference sequence). CDR3 in amino acids: CASSLGPLRGQETQYF. The CDR3 nucleotides are TGTGCCAGCAGCTTAGGCCCTCTCCGGGGCCAAGAGACCCAGTACTTC.

This chain connects TRBV4-1 to TRBJ2-1; D remains ambiguous. The CDR3 loop spans 16 amino acids. Trimming cost V 1 base and J 5 bases, with 15 bases left between them. Germline lookup yields CDR1 MGHRA and CDR2 YSYEKL. CDR3 loop: CASSQGGAGLDNEQFF. The CDR3 DNA follows: TGCGCCAGCAGCCAAGGCGGCGCAGGCTTGGACAATGAGCAGTTCTTC.

The chain links TRBV7-2 to TRBJ2-7; D gene ambiguous. The DNA end favors TRBJ2-5, so the J call may be wrong. The CDR3 is made up of 13 amino acids. Germline-derived CDR1 and CDR2 are SGHTA and FQGNSA. The CDR3 reads CASSFSHGETQYF. The CDR3 DNA is TGTGCCAGCAGCTTTTCCCACGGGGAGACCCAGTACTTC.

The V gene is TRBV4-1, the J gene TRBJ2-5; TRBD2 matches at 8 bases. Per the germline V gene, CDR1 is MGHRA and CDR2 is YSYEKL. After removal of 0 bases from V and 2 bases from J, the junction contained 14 bases not matched to a gene. The CDR3 consists of 19 residues. CDR3 region: CASSQDIFGSGSRQETQYF. The CDR3 region has the DNA TGCGCCAGCAGCCAAGATATTTTCGGGAGCGGGAGTCGGCAAGAGACCCAGTACTTC.

In this sample, this clonotype turned up a few times. J is TRBJ1-2 and V is TRBV20-1; possibly TRBD1 for D (6 bases). The V gene lost 6 bases and the J gene lost 4 bases, with 18 bases spanning the gap. This CDR3 is built from 14 residues. Germline CDR1 is DFQATT and CDR2 is SNEGSKA (reference sequence). As DNA, the CDR3 is TGCAGTGCAGCGACCCAGGGGATGACCTATGGCTACACCTTC. It is translated as CSAATQGMTYGYTF.

This clonotype has a handful of counts. This chain uses TRBV20-1 with TRBJ2-3; no reliable D call. Trimming pared 0 bases from V and 10 bases from J, leaving 5 bases between. The CDR3 is 10 residues long. Germline assignment: CDR1 DFQATT and CDR2 SNEGSKA (reference sequence). This CDR3 reads CSARERAQYF. DNA for the CDR3: TGCAGTGCTAGAGAACGGGCGCAGTATTTT.

This clonotype turned up a few times. V is TRBV27 and J is TRBJ2-1; no clear D gene. The V and J ends lost 4 bases and 6 bases respectively, with 19 bases between them. This CDR3 spans 16 amino acids. The germline gives CDR1 MNHEY, CDR2 SMNVEV (reference sequence). The CDR3, as DNA: TGTGCCAGCAGTTGGAAAGGAGTTCTGTCTGGCAATGAGCAGTTCTTC. This encodes CASSWKGVLSGNEQFF.

The chain has TRBV4-1 and TRBJ2-5; no definite D call. CDR3 length: 15 amino acids. Trimming shortened V by 0 bases and J by 1 base, and 9 bases separated the two germline ends. Germline assignment: CDR1 MGHRA and CDR2 YSYEKL. CDR3 amino acids: CASSQEGPPQETQYF. DNA of the CDR3: TGCGCCAGCAGCCAAGAAGGCCCTCCCCAAGAGACCCAGTACTTC.

This clonotype was detected a few times. This sequence joins TRBV11-3 and TRBJ2-1, with D possibly matching TRBD1 (5 bases). There are 13 residues in the CDR3. The V and J ends lost 2 bases and 5 bases respectively, with 7 bases between them. CDR1 SGHNT and CDR2 YENEEA come from the germline V gene. In DNA, the CDR3 is TGTGCCAGCAGCTTACGCAGGGACAATGAGCAGTTCTTC. Amino acids: CASSLRRDNEQFF.

This clonotype turned up a few times. The V gene is TRBV30, the J gene TRBJ2-3, with 8 bases identical to TRBD1. The CDR3 totals 14 residues. The germline CDR1 and CDR2 sequences are GTSNPN and SVGIG (reference sequence). Trimming took 3 bases from V and 2 from J; bases not matched to a gene: 4. CDR3 sequence: CAWRRTGNTDTQYF. CDR3 DNA sequence: TGTGCCTGGAGGAGGACAGGGAACACAGATACGCAGTATTTT. Supplemented by reference TRBV30 and TRBJ2-3, the full variable domain reads SQTIHQWPATLVQPVGSPLSLECTVEGTSNPNLYWYRQAAGRGLQLLFYSVGIGQISSEVPQNLSASRPQDRQFILSSKKLLLSDSGFYLCAWRRTGNTDTQYFGPGTRLTVL.

This chain uses TRBV9 with TRBJ2-5, with D possibly matching TRBD2 (6 bases). Germline CDR1 SGDLS, CDR2 YYNGEE. This CDR3 is 13 amino acids long. Trimming took 3 bases from V and 11 from J, leaving 17 bases between them. CDR3 sequence reads: CASSAGGLNEQYF. CDR3 nucleotides: TGTGCCAGCAGCGCCGGTGGACTAAATGAGCAGTACTTC. The full variable domain, with the rest looked up from reference TRBV9 and TRBJ2-5, is DSGVTQTPKHLITATGQRVTLRCSPRSGDLSVYWYQQSLDQGLQFLIQYYNGEERAKGNILERFSAQQFPDLHSELNLSSLELGDSALYFCASSAGGLNEQYFGPGTRLLVL.

The gene calls are TRBV27 and TRBJ2-5; the D gene is possibly TRBD1 (5 bases). Germline values: CDR1 MNHEY, CDR2 SMNVEV (reference sequence). The CDR3 has 15 residues. V was shortened by 4 bases and J by 4 bases, with 16 bases between the two germline ends. The CDR3 DNA sequence: TGTGCCAGCAGTTACCGCAGGGCGTCGGGAGAGACCCAGTACTTC. Its protein product is CASSYRRASGETQYF.

The chain employs TRBV7-9 and TRBJ2-1; the D call may be TRBD1 or TRBD2 (6 bases each). The V gene's germline CDR1 is SEHNR and CDR2 FQNEAQ (reference sequence). The CDR3 consists of 17 residues. V was shortened by 2 bases and J by 0 bases, with 14 bases between the two germline ends. DNA for the CDR3: TGTGCCAGCAGCTTATCCCCCGGGGGCCTCTCCTACAATGAGCAGTTCTTC. Its translation is CASSLSPGGLSYNEQFF.

In its sample, this clonotype was seen a few times. This chain joins TRBV6-1 and TRBJ2-7; the match to TRBD1 covers 8 bases. Germline V gene data show CDR1 as MNHNS and CDR2 as SASEGT. The length of the CDR3 is 14 residues. Germline trimming cut 7 bases from V and 2 bases from J; bases unmatched to any gene: 7. CDR3 residues: CASTGTGITYEQYF. The CDR3 DNA sequence: TGTGCCAGCACCGGGACAGGCATAACCTACGAGCAGTACTTC.

With regard to this clonotype: Its ends do not fully match the called genes, so a read error is possible. The genes are TRBV7-2 and TRBJ2-1; possibly TRBD1 for D (5 bases). Germline lookup yields CDR1 SGHTA and CDR2 FQGNSA. The CDR3 has 15 amino acids. Written as DNA, the CDR3 is TGTGCCAGCAGCTTAAGGGGTAGTGTGTACAATGAGCGGTTCTTC. Encoded protein: CASSLRGSVYNERFF.

The chain combines TRBV5-1 with TRBJ2-7, with a possible D match to TRBD2 (5 bases). This CDR3 is 14 amino acids long. V was pared by 4 bases and J by 0 bases, with 11 bases between. CDR1 and CDR2 (germline): SGHRS, YFSETQ. Written as DNA, the CDR3 is TGCGCCAGCAGCGGTAGCGCCGACTCCTACGAGCAGTACTTC. Translated, it gives CASSGSADSYEQYF.

This chain joins TRBV29-1 and TRBJ1-1; 9 bases match TRBD1. V dropped 4 bases and J dropped 3; count of bases not matched to a gene: 6. Germline CDR1 is SQVTM and CDR2 is ANQGSEA. There are 14 residues in the CDR3. The CDR3 region is CSVGTGVMDTEAFF. CDR3 bases: TGCAGCGTTGGGACAGGGGTGATGGACACTGAAGCTTTCTTT. Supplemented by reference TRBV29-1 and TRBJ1-1, the full variable domain reads SAVISQKPSRDICQRGTSLTIQCQVDSQVTMMFWYRQQPGQSLTLIATANQGSEATYESGFVIDKFPISRPNLTFSTLTVSNMSPEDSSIYLCSVGTGVMDTEAFFGQGTRLTVV.

This clonotype was picked up many times. This chain uses TRBV12-3 or TRBV12-4 with TRBJ2-7; either TRBD1 or TRBD2 may fit D (5 bases each). CDR3 size: 14 residues. Trimming took off 3 bases at V and 0 bases at J, with 9 bases between the two ends. The CDR3 sequence: CASSLRGVSYEQYF. The CDR3 DNA is TGTGCCAGCAGTTTGAGGGGCGTCTCCTACGAGCAGTACTTC.

This clonotype appeared a single time. The junction does not match germline at one end; this may be a read error. This rearrangement joins TRBV18 to TRBJ2-3, with D perhaps assigned TRBD1 or TRBD2 (5 bases each). This CDR3 has 17 residues. The germline V gene has CDR1 KGHSH and CDR2 LQKENI. The CDR3 sequence: CASSPLSGPRTEDTQSF. The CDR3 coding sequence is TGTGCCAGCTCACCACTATCGGGACCCCGGACCGAAGATACGCAGTCTTTT.

J is TRBJ2-3 and V is TRBV3-1; 9 bases are shared with TRBD2. The CDR3 is 16 amino acids. The V gene end was trimmed by 4 bases and the J gene end by 4 bases; junction bases not matched to a gene: 9. The germline V gene has CDR1 LGHDT and CDR2 YNNKEL (reference sequence). Here the CDR3 DNA reads TGTGCCAGCAGCCCCTCAGGACTAGCGAGGGCAGATACGCAGTATTTT. Its translation is CASSPSGLARADTQYF.

The table lists this clonotype with a few counts. The chain combines TRBV10-3 with TRBJ1-2; 11 bases are a match to TRBD1. The CDR3 covers 18 residues. The germline gives CDR1 ENHRY, CDR2 SYGVKD. V gave up 3 bases and J gave up 1 base; unmatched junction bases: 10. As DNA, the CDR3 is TGTGCCATCAGTGAAGAGAGGGGACAGGGGGTCGTTAACTATGGCTACACCTTC. Residues: CAISEERGQGVVNYGYTF.

In DNA form, the CDR3 reads TGTGCCAGCAGTTCGTGGGGCAGGGGCTACTACGAGCAGTACTTC. Amino acids: CASSSWGRGYYEQYF. V usage is TRBV27 and J usage is TRBJ2-7; tentatively, D is TRBD1 (6 bases). V dropped 4 bases and J dropped 3 bases, with 16 bases sitting between them. The V gene's germline CDR1 is MNHEY and CDR2 SMNVEV (reference sequence). The CDR3 spans 15 residues.

This chain joins TRBV7-2 and TRBJ2-1; no clear D. CDR3 length: 12 residues. Trimming cost V 0 bases and J 10 bases, with 7 bases left between them. Germline CDR1 is SGHTA and CDR2 is FQGNSA. Here the CDR3 reads CASSLAGQEQFF. The CDR3 DNA follows: TGTGCCAGCAGCTTAGCAGGGCAGGAGCAGTTCTTC. The variable domain in full, with the rest retrieved from reference TRBV7-2 and TRBJ2-1, is GAGVSQSPSNKVTEKGKDVELRCDPISGHTALYWYRQSLGQGLEFLIYFQGNSAPDKSGLPSDRFSAERTGGSVSTLTIQRTQQEDSAVYLCASSLAGQEQFFGPGTRLTVL.

The chain couples TRBV3-1 to TRBJ1-5; 11 positions match TRBD1. The trim removed 1 base at V and 14 bases at J, leaving 1 base unmatched. The germline V gene encodes CDR1 LGHDT and CDR2 YNNKEL (reference sequence). This CDR3 contains 12 residues. The CDR3 DNA reads as TGTGCCAGCAGCCAAGGGGGACAGGGGGAGCATTTT. It translates to CASSQGGQGEHF. The full variable domain, rest sourced from reference TRBV3-1 and TRBJ1-5, is DTAVSQTPKYLVTQMGNDKSIKCEQNLGHDTMYWYKQDSKKFLKIMFSYNNKELIINETVPNRFSPKSPDKAHLNLHINSLELGDSAVYFCASSQGGQGEHFGDGTRLSIL.

Concerning this clonotype itself: At one of its ends the junction is not consistent with the germline gene, which may arise from a read error. The rearrangement joins TRBV5-1 to TRBJ2-5; 9 bases agree with TRBD1. CDR1 is SGHRS and CDR2 is YFSETQ in the germline V gene. The CDR3 runs to 14 residues. CDR3 coding DNA: TGCACCAGCAGCCCCGGGACAGGGAAAGAGACCCAGTACTTC. This gives the protein CTSSPGTGKETQYF.